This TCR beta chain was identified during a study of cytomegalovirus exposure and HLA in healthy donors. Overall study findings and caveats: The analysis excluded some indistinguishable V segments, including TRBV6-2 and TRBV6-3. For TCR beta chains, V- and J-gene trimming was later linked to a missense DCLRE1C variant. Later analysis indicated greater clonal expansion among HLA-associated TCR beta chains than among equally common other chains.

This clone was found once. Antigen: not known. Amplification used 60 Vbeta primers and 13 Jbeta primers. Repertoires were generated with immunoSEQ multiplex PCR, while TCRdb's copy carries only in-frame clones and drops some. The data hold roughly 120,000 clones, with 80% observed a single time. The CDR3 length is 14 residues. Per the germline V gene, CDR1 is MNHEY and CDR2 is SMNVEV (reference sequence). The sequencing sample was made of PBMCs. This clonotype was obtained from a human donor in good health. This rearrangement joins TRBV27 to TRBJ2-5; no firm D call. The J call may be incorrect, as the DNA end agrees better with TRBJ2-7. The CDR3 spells CASSFGDSSYEQYF. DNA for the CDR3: TGTGCCAGCAGTTTCGGAGACTCCTCCTACGAGCAGTACTTC.